The T cell receptor (beta chain) described here comes from a study of blood T cell repertoires in COVID-19. This CDR3 is 13 amino acids long. The junction had 2 bases not matched to a gene; V was cut back by 5 bases and J by 3 bases. Original processing methods: Amplification of reference gene primers was used by the study to estimate nucleated cell counts. Assay: immunoSEQ multiplex PCR; the TCRdb copy retains only in-frame clones and omits some. V and J calls and clone size come straight from that table; D and trimming were deduced from the DNA. The sample carries around 170,000 clones, around 90% recorded once.

The rearrangement links TRBV12-3 or TRBV12-4 to TRBJ2-3; 7 positions agree with TRBD1. The sequenced sample was peripheral blood. The TCR was taken from a man between 60 and 75 years old with COVID-19, enrolled during active disease. The CDR3 reads CASSLRGTDTQYF. The DNA of the CDR3 is TGTGCCAGCAGTCTCAGGGGGACAGATACGCAGTATTTT.